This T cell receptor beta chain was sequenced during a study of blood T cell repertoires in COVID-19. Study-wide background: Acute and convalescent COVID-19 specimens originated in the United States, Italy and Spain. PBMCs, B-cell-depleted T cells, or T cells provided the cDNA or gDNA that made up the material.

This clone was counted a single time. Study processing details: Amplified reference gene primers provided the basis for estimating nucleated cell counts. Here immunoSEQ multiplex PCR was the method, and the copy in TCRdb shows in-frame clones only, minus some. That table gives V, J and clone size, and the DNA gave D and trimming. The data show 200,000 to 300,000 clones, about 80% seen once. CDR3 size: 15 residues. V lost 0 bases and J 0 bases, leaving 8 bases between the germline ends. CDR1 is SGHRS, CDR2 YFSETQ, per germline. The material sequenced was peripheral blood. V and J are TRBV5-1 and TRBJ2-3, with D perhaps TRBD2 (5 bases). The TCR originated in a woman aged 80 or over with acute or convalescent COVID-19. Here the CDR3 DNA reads TGCGCCAGCAGCTTGGCCGGACTTAGCACAGATACGCAGTATTTT. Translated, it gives CASSLAGLSTDTQYF.